Below, one T cell receptor (beta chain) is given with its context. The CDR3 has 15 residues. The V and J ends lost 10 bases and 3 bases respectively, with 22 bases between them. Germline assignment: CDR1 SEHNR and CDR2 FQNEAQ (reference sequence). This specimen comes from a study of control samples from healthy donors and cancer patients. The repertoire was sequenced with immunoSEQ multiplex PCR; TCRdb's copy has only in-frame clones and lacks some. Among some 87,000 clones listed, around 80% were seen once. The TCR comes from a man aged 55 to 70 with head and neck cancer. Material: PBMCs. The chain combines TRBV7-9 with TRBJ2-7; a weak D match, TRBD2 (6 bases). CDR3 loop: CAILNGGSAGYEQYF. CDR3 nucleotides: TGTGCCATCCTTAACGGGGGTAGCGCCGGCTACGAGCAGTACTTC. Based on the CDR3 plus reference TRBV7-9 and TRBJ2-7, the full variable domain is DTGVSQNPRHKITKRGQNVTFRCDPISEHNRLYWYRQTLGQGPEFLTYFQNEAQLEKSRLLSDRFSAERPKGSFSTLEIQRTEQGDSAMYLCAILNGGSAGYEQYFGPGTRLTVT.